The clone carrying this TCR beta chain was detected ten times or more. Its specificity is not known. The sample is drawn from a study of Graves' ophthalmopathy and Graves' hyperthyroidism. Study-level findings and limits: A 13-signature model separated ophthalmopathy from stable hyperthyroidism, reaching around 89% sensitivity and almost 82% specificity cross-validated.

RNA transcripts were the source from which TCR beta CDR3 regions were amplified. HTBI primers primed a first-round RT-PCR, and a second-round multiplex PCR followed. Using its own MiXCR run on the multiplex PCR reads, TCRdb lists one record per CDR3 protein. The repertoire holds roughly 300,000 distinct CDR3 sequences, with roughly 17% as singletons. Symptoms, serum thyroxine and TRAb, thyroid ultrasound, and orbital computed tomography formed the diagnostic basis. Trimming shortened V by 4 bases and J by 2 bases, and 14 bases separated the two germline ends. Germline CDR1 ENHRY, CDR2 SYGVKD. The CDR3 is 15 residues long.

The sequence came from an adult man with Graves' ophthalmopathy. The sequenced sample was peripheral blood. V and J are TRBV10-3 and TRBJ2-5; possibly TRBD1 or TRBD2 for D (5 bases each). Here the CDR3 reads CAISVTGTGQETQYF. The CDR3 nucleotides read TGTGCCATCAGTGTCACCGGGACCGGGCAAGAGACCCAGTACTTC.